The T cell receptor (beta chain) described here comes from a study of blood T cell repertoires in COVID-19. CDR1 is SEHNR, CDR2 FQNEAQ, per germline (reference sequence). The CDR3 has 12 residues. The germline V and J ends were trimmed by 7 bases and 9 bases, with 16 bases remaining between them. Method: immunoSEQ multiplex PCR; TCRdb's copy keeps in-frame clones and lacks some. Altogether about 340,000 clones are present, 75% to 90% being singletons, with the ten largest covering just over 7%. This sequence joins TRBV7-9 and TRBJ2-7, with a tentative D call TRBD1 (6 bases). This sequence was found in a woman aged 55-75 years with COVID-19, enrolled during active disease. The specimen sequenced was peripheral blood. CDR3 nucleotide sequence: TGTGCCAGCACCATCGAGCAGGGGCGGCAGTACTTC. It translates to CASTIEQGRQYF.